The clone carrying this TCR beta chain turned up a few times. The germline CDR1 and CDR2 sequences are SGHAT and FQNNGV. The CDR3 runs 19 residues. V lost 5 bases and J 2 bases, leaving 25 bases between the germline ends. This sample was taken from a study of CD8 T cells in ankylosing spondylitis. TCRdb passed the 5' RACE reads through MiXCR, listing each CDR3 protein once. The data hold approximately 350,000 distinct CDR3 sequences, with 20% observed a single time. The clonotype originates from a male donor with ankylosing spondylitis or in good health (not recorded which). The source material was blood, either unsorted or a sorted T cell fraction (not recorded which). V and J are TRBV11-2 and TRBJ2-4; no definite D call. CDR3 sequence: CASSRTKAVPRNTKNIQYF. The DNA of the CDR3 is TGTGCCAGCAGCCGAACGAAGGCAGTTCCCCGGAACACCAAAAACATTCAGTACTTC.